Listed below are T cell receptor beta chains from one sample, sequenced in a study of shared clonotypes between healthy human individuals. Sequencing was performed with immunoSEQ multiplex PCR; in TCRdb, only in-frame clones are kept and a portion is missing. This table has roughly 530,000 clones, 90% to 96% appearing once. Sequenced material: naive CD4+ T cells sorted from blood. The origin of the receptors is a young woman in good health. Each CDR3 is given with its conserved first and last residue. D genes are given only for firm matches. Expanded clones get a size class; other rows say once, few or many, or leave the size out.

TRBJ2-6 | NA | TRBV11-2 | NA | TGTGCCAGTTCACTGGTCAGCTCCCTATCTGGGGCCAACGTCCTGACTTTC | CASSLVSSLSGANVLTF
TRBJ2-7 | NA | TRBV15 | TRBD2 | TGTGCCACCAGCAGAGATCCGAGCGGGAGAATCTACGAGCAGTACTTC | CATSRDPSGRIYEQYF
TRBJ1-2 | NA | TRBV27 | TRBD1 | TGTGCCAGCAGTTTAAACCAGGGGGGATATGGCTACACCTTC | CASSLNQGGYGYTF
TRBJ2-7 | NA | TRBV4-2 | NA | TGTGCCAGCAGCCGAGAGAAGTCCCCCAACTACGAGCAGTACTTC | CASSREKSPNYEQYF
TRBJ1-4 | NA | TRBV28 | NA | TGTGCCAGCAGTTTACCCCCTGGGAATGGGGAAAAACTGTTTTTT | CASSLPPGNGEKLFF
TRBJ2-4 | NA | TRBV5-1 | NA | TGCGCCAGCAGCTTGGTCGGATCAGGGGACATTCAGTACTTC | CASSLVGSGDIQYF
TRBJ1-1 | NA | TRBV11-2 | NA | TGTGCCAGCAGTAACGGGGGAGAAGCTTTCTTT | CASSNGGEAFF
TRBJ2-7 | NA | TRBV27 | NA | TGTGCCAGCAGTTTAAAAAGGGACCACGAGCAGTACTTC | CASSLKRDHEQYF
TRBJ1-1 | NA | TRBV29-1 | NA | TGCAGCGTTGGAACAAACACCGCTGAAGCTTTCTTT | CSVGTNTAEAFF
TRBJ2-1 | NA | TRBV18 | TRBD2 | TGTGCCAGCTCTCCTAGCGGGAGCTACAATGAGCAGTTCTTC | CASSPSGSYNEQFF
TRBJ2-7 | NA | TRBV12-1 | NA | TGTGCCAGCAGCCCAGAAGCGGGGGATCCCTACGAGCAGTACTTC | CASSPEAGDPYEQYF
TRBJ1-1 | NA | TRBV27 | TRBD1 | TGTGCCAGCAGCAATCGACAGGGTGGGGTGACTGAAGCTTTCTTT | CASSNRQGGVTEAFF
TRBJ2-3 | once | TRBV25-1 | NA | TGTGCCAGCAGTGCTGGACAGCCTGGCACAGATACGCAGTATTTT | CASSAGQPGTDTQYF
TRBJ1-2 | NA | TRBV23-1 | NA | TGCGCCAGGAACGTTGGCGATGGCTACACCTTC | CARNVGDGYTF
TRBJ1-2 | NA | TRBV6-1 | NA | TGTGCCAGCTTTATAAAAGACAGCGCGTATGGCTACACCTTC | CASFIKDSAYGYTF
TRBJ2-3 | once | TRBV10-3 | TRBD2 | TGTGCCATCAGTGGACTAGCGGGCTCGACGACCGACACAGATACGCAGTATTTT | CAISGLAGSTTDTDTQYF
TRBJ2-1 | NA | TRBV2 | TRBD1 | TGTGCCAGCAGTGAAGCGGGGTTACGAGGACAGGCCTTACTGGATGAGCAGTTCTTC | CASSEAGLRGQALLDEQFF
TRBJ2-2 | NA | TRBV9 | TRBD2 | TGTGCCAGCAGGCCAGGGACTAGCGTCGGGGAGCTGTTTTTT | CASRPGTSVGELFF
TRBJ1-1 | NA | TRBV18 | NA | TGTGCCAGCTCACCACCGGGGGTGAACACTGAAGCTTTCTTT | CASSPPGVNTEAFF
TRBJ2-2 | once | TRBV19 | TRBD1 | TGTGCCAGTAGGGGACAGGGTACCGGGGAGCTGTTTTTT | CASRGQGTGELFF
TRBJ2-7 | NA | TRBV11-3 | TRBD1 | TGTGCCAGCAGCTTAGGGGCGGACAGGGGGTACGAGCAGTACTTC | CASSLGADRGYEQYF
TRBJ1-6 | NA | TRBV28 | TRBD1 | TGTGCCAGCAGTCCAGGGGGCGCATCATCACCCCTCCACTTT | CASSPGGASSPLHF
TRBJ1-1 | NA | TRBV7-9 | NA | TGTGCCAGCAGCTTAGCCGGAGGGGCGACCAATGAAGCTTTCTTT | CASSLAGGATNEAFF
TRBJ2-7 | once | TRBV21-1 | NA | TGTGCCAGCAGCAAAGGAGTCCAGCTCTCCGAGCAGTACTTC | CASSKGVQLSEQYF
TRBJ1-1 | NA | TRBV27 | NA | TGTGCCAGCAGCGAACGACCACCGGGGGCGCCTGAAGCTTTCTTT | CASSERPPGAPEAFF
TRBJ2-7 | NA | TRBV6-6 | NA | TGTGCCAGCAGTTACGGGCAGCTATCCTACGAGCAGTACTTC | CASSYGQLSYEQYF